Listed below are T cell receptor beta chains from one sample, sequenced in a study of T cell changes during pregnancy in multiple sclerosis. The table came from immunoSEQ multiplex PCR; TCRdb's copy has only in-frame clones and leaves some out. Of over 45,000 clones in the sample, 75% to 90% were seen once. The sample consisted of CD4+ T cells from peripheral blood mononuclear cells, taken in the third trimester of pregnancy. The receptors come from a female donor with multiple sclerosis, enrolled in a pregnancy study. Each CDR3 is given with its conserved first and last residue. D genes are given only for firm matches. Clone size is given for some rows only: seen once, a few or many times, or a class if the clone is expanded.

TRBV7-2	TRBD2	TRBJ2-7	15	-	TGTGCCAGCAGCTTAGAAGGAGCGGGAGAGTACGAGCAGTACTTC	CASSLEGAGEYEQYF
TRBV19	TRBD2	TRBJ2-3	15	-	TGTGCCAGTAGTATTAAGCTAGCGGGAACAGATACGCAGTATTTT	CASSIKLAGTDTQYF
TRBV19	-	TRBJ1-1	13	once	TGTGCCAGTAGTAGCGGGGTGGGCACTGAAGCTTTCTTT	CASSSGVGTEAFF
TRBV29-1	-	TRBJ1-1	17	-	TGCAGCGTTGATAGGCAGGGAATAGGAGGGATGAACACTGAAGCTTTCTTT	CSVDRQGIGGMNTEAFF
TRBV30	TRBD1	TRBJ1-2	16	-	TGTGCCTGGAGCTATCGGACAGGGCTAACTAACTATGGCTACACCTTC	CAWSYRTGLTNYGYTF
TRBV18	-	TRBJ1-5	14	-	TGTGCCAGCTCACCACGAGGGGGAAATCAGCCCCAGCATTTT	CASSPRGGNQPQHF
TRBV2	TRBD1	TRBJ1-2	16	-	TGTGCCAGCACCCCGGATGGACAGGCCTACCACTATGGCTACACCTTC	CASTPDGQAYHYGYTF
TRBV5-1	-	TRBJ1-1	14	-	TGCGCCAGCAGCTTGGAACCGGGGAACACTGAAGCTTTCTTT	CASSLEPGNTEAFF
TRBV4-3	-	TRBJ1-3	15	-	TGCGCCAGCAGCCAGCTCTTCGGGGAGGCAAACACCATATATTTT	CASSQLFGEANTIYF
TRBV27	TRBD1	TRBJ1-1	14	-	TGTGCCAGCAGTTTCCGACAGGGACGGACTGAAGCTTTCTTT	CASSFRQGRTEAFF
TRBV11-2	-	TRBJ1-4	15	-	TGTGCCAGCAGCAGGGCCGGCAGGGGACCACCCAAACTGTTTTTT	CASSRAGRGPPKLFF
TRBV5-4	-	TRBJ1-2	16	once	TGTGCCAGCAGCTTGTGGACATTCCCAGCTAACTATGGCTACACCTTC	CASSLWTFPANYGYTF
TRBV23-1	-	TRBJ1-5	16	-	TGCGCCAGCAGTCATCTTGCGGGGGGCGAAAAACAGCCCCAGCATTTT	CASSHLAGGEKQPQHF
TRBV5-4	-	TRBJ2-2	14	-	TGTGCCAGCAGCCAGGGGAGTGACACCGGGGAGCTGTTTTTT	CASSQGSDTGELFF
TRBV19	TRBD1	TRBJ1-5	16	-	TGTGCCAGTAGTATAGATCTAACAGGGGGTGATCAGCCCCAGCATTTT	CASSIDLTGGDQPQHF
TRBV7-2	-	TRBJ2-3	13	-	TGTGCCAGCAGCTTAACTGCCCCAGATACGCAGTATTTT	CASSLTAPDTQYF
TRBV19	-	TRBJ1-5	15	many	TGTGCCAGTAGTGCCCGACAGAATAGCAATCAGCCCCAGCATTTT	CASSARQNSNQPQHF
TRBV7-3	TRBD1	TRBJ1-4	15	-	TGTGCCAGCAGCCCGACGGGACAGGGGAATGAAAAACTGTTTTTT	CASSPTGQGNEKLFF
TRBV20-1	-	TRBJ2-1	11	-	TGCAGTGCTTACAGGGTGAATGAGCAGTTCTTC	CSAYRVNEQFF
TRBV18	TRBD1	TRBJ1-1	17	-	TGTGCCAGCTCACCACCCCCCCAGACAGGGTATAACACTGAAGCTTTCTTT	CASSPPPQTGYNTEAFF
TRBV5-6	-	TRBJ2-5	11	-	TGTGCCAGCAGCACAGAAGAGACCCAGTACTTC	CASSTEETQYF
TRBV7-2	-	TRBJ1-1	15	-	TGTGCCAGCAGCTTAGCGGGGACTGTGAACACTGAAGCTTTCTTT	CASSLAGTVNTEAFF
TRBV5-4	TRBD1	TRBJ1-1	15	-	TGTGCCAGCAGCTTGGTCTGGGACAGGGACACTGAAGCTTTCTTT	CASSLVWDRDTEAFF
TRBV7-9	-	TRBJ2-2	16	-	TGTGCCAGCAGCGACCGCGGCGGGGGCGGCACCGGGGAGCTGTTTTTT	CASSDRGGGGTGELFF
TRBV5-1	TRBD2	TRBJ2-2	16	-	TGCGCCAGCAGCTCTGTAGCGGGAGTTAACACCGGGGAGCTGTTTTTT	CASSSVAGVNTGELFF
TRBV25-1	-	TRBJ1-2	11	few	TGTGCCAGCAGTGCCGGTGGTGGCTACACCTTC	CASSAGGGYTF
TRBV6-5	-	TRBJ1-1	15	-	TGTGCCAGCAGTTTAGACAGGTTTTCCCACACTGAAGCTTTCTTT	CASSLDRFSHTEAFF
TRBV2	-	TRBJ2-1	12	-	TGTGCCAGCAGTGAAATGAGAGGGCGATGGCTCTTC	CASSEMRGRWLF
TRBV2	-	TRBJ1-3	19	-	TGTGCCAGCAGTGACCACAGGACGAAGCTCTTATACTCTGGAAACACCATATATTTT	CASSDHRTKLLYSGNTIYF
TRBV19	-	TRBJ1-6	16	-	TGCGCCAGTAGTATAGAAGTAACAGGGAGAAATTCACCCCTCCACTTT	CASSIEVTGRNSPLHF
TRBV9	TRBD2	TRBJ2-1	20	-	TGTGCCAGCAGCGTGGGTCCCGGGACTAGCGGGGGGAACTCCTACAATGAGCAGTTCTTC	CASSVGPGTSGGNSYNEQFF
TRBV28	-	TRBJ1-3	15	once	TGTGCCAGCAGTTTCGGGGGAACAAGGCGAGACACCATATATTTT	CASSFGGTRRDTIYF
TRBV10-3	TRBD2	TRBJ2-1	19	-	TGTGCCATCAGCTCGGGACTAGCGGGAGGGCCCGATAGGGATGGTGAGCAGTTCTTC	CAISSGLAGGPDRDGEQFF
TRBV5-8	-	TRBJ2-7	16	-	TGTGCCAGCAGCTTGCGGCGGACACCTGCCTCCTACGAGCAGTACTTC	CASSLRRTPASYEQYF
TRBV27	-	TRBJ1-4	15	-	TGTGCCAGCAGTCCCCCAAGGACTGCAAATGAAAAACTGTTTTTT	CASSPPRTANEKLFF
TRBV5-1	TRBD2	TRBJ2-1	15	-	TGCGCCAGCAGCTTCGGGACTAGCGCGAGGAATGAGCAGTTCTTC	CASSFGTSARNEQFF
TRBV2	TRBD2	TRBJ2-7	17	once	TGTGCCAGCAAAGGACTAGCGGATCCTGACTTCGGAGTCGAGCAGTACTTC	CASKGLADPDFGVEQYF
TRBV10-2	TRBD2	TRBJ2-1	15	-	TGCGCCAGCAGGGGGACTAGCGGTCGAGGCAATGAGCAGTTCTTC	CASRGTSGRGNEQFF
TRBV7-2	-	TRBJ2-7	13	-	TGTGCCAGCAGCTTCGCAGGGGCGTACGAGCAGTACTTC	CASSFAGAYEQYF
TRBV6-1	-	TRBJ1-1	14	-	TGTGCCAGCAGTGAGACAGGATTGAACACTGAAGCTTTCTTT	CASSETGLNTEAFF
TRBV11-2	-	TRBJ1-3	16	-	TGTGCCAGCTCCAGGATCGGAGGGGTGGGAGGAAACACCATATATTTT	CASSRIGGVGGNTIYF
TRBV11-2	-	TRBJ2-7	14	-	TGTGCCAGCAGCCCGGGGACCCGGGGGTACGAGCAGTACTTC	CASSPGTRGYEQYF
TRBV4-2	-	TRBJ2-5	15	-	TGTGCCAGCAGCCAAGCAGGAGGGGGCGTGGAGACCCAGTACTTC	CASSQAGGGVETQYF
TRBV30	TRBD1	TRBJ2-1	15	-	TGTGCCTGGAGTGTACAGGGGAGCTCCTACAATGAGCAGTTCTTC	CAWSVQGSSYNEQFF
TRBV4-3	-	TRBJ1-4	16	-	TGCGCCAGCAGCCCGGTAGGGGCTGGGGATAATGAAAAACTGTTTTTT	CASSPVGAGDNEKLFF